One T cell receptor (beta chain) is described in this entry. The target of this receptor is not known. No clone much larger than this one lies a single base away; base qualities are absent. Reading from cysteine to phenylalanine, the CDR3 counts 16 amino acids. Only the CDR3 region is kept as DNA, spanning 48 bases read in frame from base 1. The junction shows trimming of 3 bases on V and 5 bases on J, plus 17 bases between the germline ends. CDR1 SGHNT and CDR2 YYREEE were looked up in the germline V gene (reference sequence). TCRbeta CDR3 regions were amplified from genomic DNA using the immunoSEQ Assay, a bias-controlled multiplex PCR. From the authors' description of their analysis: The number of nucleated cells in each sample was estimated by amplification of reference gene primers within the assay. To quantify the absolute abundance of each unique TCRbeta CDR3 rearrangement, sequence reads were collapsed and filtered. For each sample, productive Simpson clonality was calculated by taking the square root of Simpson's diversity index across productive rearrangements. Held by TCRdb, this immuneACCESS table contains in-frame sequences only and omits some clones. Under half of the omission traces to an unresolved V gene where checked; the cause of the rest is unknown. The DNA was the basis for D and trimming; V, J and clone size are from that table. For this sample the table gives roughly 81,000 clones, of which around 88% were detected only once. The ten largest clones represent 30% to 45% of the sample.

Whole blood was collected in K2EDTA tubes by collaborating institutions according to the institutions' own protocols. Collaborator samples were shipped for TCRbeta analysis as frozen whole blood, isolated PBMCs, or DNA extracted from either sample type. This specimen comes from a study of blood T cell repertoires in COVID-19 (dated by TCRdb to the early 2020s). For the wider study: Samples from collaborators originated in the United States, Italy and Spain and spanned both the acute and convalescent phases of COVID-19. The material from the prospective study consisted of cDNA or gDNA derived from T cells, B-cell-depleted T cells, or PBMCs. Deeply sampled blood TCRbeta repertoires from subjects exposed to, actively infected with, or recovered from COVID-19 were included in the dataset. The repertoires were released in a freely available public database meant as a resource for research on the immune response to SARS-CoV-2. Samples came from the ongoing ImmuneRACE study (first 160 participants) plus 1,254 subjects from 6 global collaborators. The sample metadata nearly always contained a de-identified subject ID, COVID-19 status, age in years and sex. HLA class I and class II types, where available, came from metadata supplied by the sample provider rather than from assay-based typing.

Overall study outcomes, separate from this receptor: How much clinical and demographic metadata was included differed by source and by participant, and the metadata was provided uncurated.

This sequence was found in a man older than 75 with active or convalescent COVID-19. Recombination joined TRBV5-4 with TRBJ2-2, and TRBD2 may be the D gene, going by 6 matching bases. The sample taken for sequencing was peripheral blood. The CDR3 is CASSYALAAGTGELFF. The nucleotide sequence reads TGTGCCAGCAGCTATGCTTTAGCGGCCGGGACCGGGGAGCTGTTTTTT.